A selection of T cell receptor beta chains follows, all from one sample in a study of blood T cell repertoires in COVID-19. Data came from immunoSEQ multiplex PCR; TCRdb stores just in-frame clones and leaves some out. The sample holds 95,000 to 150,000 clones, roughly 70% seen once. The specimen sequenced was peripheral blood. These receptors originate from a human donor with acute or convalescent COVID-19. The donor label of this sample is uncertain. The CDR3 runs from the conserved cysteine through the conserved F or W. The D gene is left open where the match is weak. Some rows have no size entry. The others give once, few or many, or a class for an expanded clone.

v_call	d_call	cdr3_length	j_call	clone_size	cdr3_nt	cdr3_aa
TRBV18	TRBD1	16	TRBJ1-3	-	TGTGCCAGCTCACCACAGGGACAGCACTCTGGAAACACCATATATTTT	CASSPQGQHSGNTIYF
TRBV30	-	15	TRBJ1-6	-	TGTGCCTGGAGACCAGTAAGCTCCTATAATTCACCCCTCCACTTT	CAWRPVSSYNSPLHF
TRBV9	-	11	TRBJ1-2	-	TGTGCCAGCAGCGCGGGCTATGGCTACACCTTC	CASSAGYGYTF
TRBV7-8	TRBD2	15	TRBJ2-1	many	TGTGCCAGCAGCCCCGGACTAGTAGTCGAGGATGAGCAGTTCTTC	CASSPGLVVEDEQFF
TRBV28	TRBD2	14	TRBJ2-3	-	TGTGCCAGCAGCGACTGGACTAGCGCAGGCCCGCAGTATTTT	CASSDWTSAGPQYF
TRBV9	-	15	TRBJ2-3	-	TGTGCCAGCAGCCCTCCGGGGGTCAGCACAGATACGCAGTATTTT	CASSPPGVSTDTQYF
TRBV14	-	16	TRBJ1-2	-	TGTGCCAGCAGCCAATCTAATACAGGGTGGAGGAATGGCTACACCTTC	CASSQSNTGWRNGYTF
TRBV11-2	TRBD1	16	TRBJ1-1	few	TGTGCCAGCAGCTTAGACCAGGGGGCGCGTACCACTGAAGCTTTCTTT	CASSLDQGARTTEAFF
TRBV6-5	-	13	TRBJ2-3	-	TGTGCCAGCAGACCCAATAGGGGAGATACGCAGTATTTT	CASRPNRGDTQYF
TRBV10-3	-	14	TRBJ1-6	-	TGTGCCATCAGTGCGCGGCCAGGGGATTCACCCCTCCACTTT	CAISARPGDSPLHF
TRBV19	-	14	TRBJ2-2	-	TGTGCCAGTACGTACAGGGAGAACACCGGGGAGCTGTTTTTT	CASTYRENTGELFF
TRBV2	TRBD1	13	TRBJ1-5	few	TGTGCCAGCAGTCGACAGGGAAATCAGCCCCAGCATTTT	CASSRQGNQPQHF
TRBV27	TRBD2	14	TRBJ2-1	-	TGTGCCAGCAGTTTCCAGCGGGGGGGGTATGAGCAGTTCTTC	CASSFQRGGYEQFF
TRBV11-2	TRBD2	14	TRBJ2-1	-	TGTGCCAGCAGCCACGGGGGGGCCCTCAATGAGCAGTTCTTC	CASSHGGALNEQFF
TRBV2	TRBD1	14	TRBJ1-6	once	TGTGCCAGCAGAACGACAGGGGAATTTTCACCCCTCCACTTT	CASRTTGEFSPLHF
TRBV5-1	-	14	TRBJ1-4	few	TGCGCCAGCAGCTATCAGGGGATTAATGAAAAACTGTTTTTT	CASSYQGINEKLFF
TRBV7-3	TRBD2	15	TRBJ2-1	-	TGTGCCAGCAGCTCGGGACTAGCGGGGGGACTGGAGCAGTTCTTC	CASSSGLAGGLEQFF
TRBV11-2	-	14	TRBJ2-1	-	TGTGCCAGCAGCTTAGCGCGGGCAAACAATGAGCAGTTCTTC	CASSLARANNEQFF
TRBV6-6	TRBD1	14	TRBJ2-1	-	TGTGCCAGCAGGCCCGGACAGGGGGTCAGTGAGCAGTTCTTC	CASRPGQGVSEQFF
TRBV6-5	-	14	TRBJ2-3	-	TGTGCCAGCAGTTACTTCGGGAGCACAGATACGCAGTATTTT	CASSYFGSTDTQYF
TRBV4-1	-	13	TRBJ1-6	-	TGCGCCAGCAGCCAATCCCTTGATTCACCCCTCCACTTT	CASSQSLDSPLHF
TRBV27	-	13	TRBJ1-2	few	TGTGCCAGCAGTCCAAGGGGTAACTATGGCTACACCTTC	CASSPRGNYGYTF
TRBV24-1	-	14	TRBJ2-5	-	TGTGCCACCAGTCATACACGCCCTCGAGAGACCCAGTACTTC	CATSHTRPRETQYF
TRBV27	-	14	TRBJ2-7	-	TGTGCCAGCAGTTCAAAAGACAGGTCCTACGAGCAGTACTTC	CASSSKDRSYEQYF
TRBV3-1/TRBV3-2	TRBD2	14	TRBJ2-3	-	TGTGCCAGCAGCTCTAGCGGCCACACAGATACGCAGTATTTT	CASSSSGHTDTQYF
TRBV19	TRBD1	9	TRBJ2-7	-	TGTGGACAGGGCTGCGAGCAGTACTTC	CGQGCEQYF
TRBV18	TRBD1	15	TRBJ1-2	-	TGTGCCAGCTCACCGCCCTCCGACAGGGTAGGAGGCTACACCTTC	CASSPPSDRVGGYTF
TRBV4-1	-	15	TRBJ1-5	-	TGCGCCAGCAGCCAAGATTCCATTAGCAATCAGCCCCAGCATTTT	CASSQDSISNQPQHF
TRBV28	-	15	TRBJ1-1	-	TGTGCCAGCAGTCTCCCCGGGACTCTCGGCACTGAAGCTTTCTTT	CASSLPGTLGTEAFF
TRBV18	-	13	TRBJ1-1	-	TGTGCCAGCTCAGGCAGGGATAACACTGAAGCTTTCTTT	CASSGRDNTEAFF
TRBV7-8	-	11	TRBJ1-1	many	TGTGCCAGCAGCGCCGGTGTAAGAGCTTTCTTT	CASSAGVRAFF
TRBV6-5	TRBD1	15	TRBJ2-5	once	TGTGCCAGCGGCGCTCCGGGACAGCACCAAGAGACCCAGTACTTC	CASGAPGQHQETQYF
TRBV28	-	12	TRBJ1-2	few	TGTGCCAGCAGTTTGCAGAACTATGGCTACACCTTC	CASSLQNYGYTF
TRBV5-1	-	13	TRBJ2-7	few	TGCGCCAGCAGCTTGGAGGCAGGATGGGAGCAGTACTTC	CASSLEAGWEQYF
TRBV10-3	-	12	TRBJ2-7	-	TGTGCCATCAGTGACAGGGCCTACGAGCAGTACTTC	CAISDRAYEQYF
TRBV7-9	-	16	TRBJ2-3	few	TGTGCCAGCAGCTTTGGTGGAGCCTTAAGCACAGATACGCAGTATTTT	CASSFGGALSTDTQYF
TRBV4-1	TRBD2	18	TRBJ2-3	-	TGCGCCAGCAGCCAGGATTATAGCGGGGGGGCCGTGGCAGATACGCAGTATTTT	CASSQDYSGGAVADTQYF
TRBV24-1	-	14	TRBJ2-7	-	TGTGCCACCAGTGATCCCCGGACAGCCCAAGGGCAGTACTTC	CATSDPRTAQGQYF
TRBV6-5	-	16	TRBJ1-6	-	TGTGCCAGCAGTTACTCTACCCAACAACCTAATTCACCCCTCCACTTT	CASSYSTQQPNSPLHF
TRBV20-1	TRBD1	11	TRBJ1-4	-	TGCAGTGCTGGACAGGGGAAAAAACTGTTTTTT	CSAGQGKKLFF
TRBV18	TRBD1	15	TRBJ2-4	-	TGTGCCAGCTCACCCCCCGGGACAGGGACGAAAATTCAGTACTTC	CASSPPGTGTKIQYF
TRBV5-6	-	15	TRBJ1-6	few	TGTGCCAGCAGCTCACCGGGACTTGGGAATTCACCCCTCCACTTT	CASSSPGLGNSPLHF
TRBV30	-	13	TRBJ1-5	-	TGTGCCTGGCAGACAGGTCCCAATCAGCCCCAGCATTTT	CAWQTGPNQPQHF
TRBV7-9	-	14	TRBJ2-3	-	TGTGCCAGCAGCTTACTGGGCCCCGGAGATACGCAGTATTTT	CASSLLGPGDTQYF
TRBV7-3	-	13	TRBJ1-2	-	TGTGCCAGCAGCCCTATGCCGGGAATGGACTACACCTTC	CASSPMPGMDYTF
TRBV5-5	-	13	TRBJ2-5	-	TGTGCCAGCAGACTACTCAGTGCTCAGACCCAGTACTTC	CASRLLSAQTQYF
TRBV21-1	-	14	TRBJ1-1	few	TGTGCCAGCAGCAGAGAGGGGGCGCGCACTGAAGCTTTCTTT	CASSREGARTEAFF
TRBV12-5	-	15	TRBJ2-5	-	TGTGCTAGTGGTTTGGACGGACAGATACAAGAGACCCAGTACTTC	CASGLDGQIQETQYF
TRBV10-2	-	14	TRBJ2-2	-	TGCGCCAGCACCCGGGACGGAGGGACCGGGGAGCTGTTTTTT	CASTRDGGTGELFF
TRBV6-5	-	15	TRBJ1-4	-	TGTGCCAGCACGGGGGAGGCGGCAACTAATGAAAAACTGTTTTTT	CASTGEAATNEKLFF
TRBV5-1	-	14	TRBJ1-1	-	TGCGCCAGCACGGGGGGCCGAGGAAACACTGAAGCTTTCTTT	CASTGGRGNTEAFF
TRBV4-1	TRBD2	15	TRBJ2-5	-	TGCGCCAGCAGCCACCTAGCGGGGGCCGGAGAGACCCAGTACTTC	CASSHLAGAGETQYF
TRBV15	TRBD2	16	TRBJ2-1	-	TGTGCCACCAGCAGAGAGGGAGGGAGCTCCTACAATGAGCAGTTCTTC	CATSREGGSSYNEQFF
TRBV29-1	-	14	TRBJ2-2	once	TGCAGCGTTGAGAGGAGGGGCTACACCGGGGAGCTGTTTTTT	CSVERRGYTGELFF
TRBV30	-	12	TRBJ1-2	-	TGTGCCTGGAGTGTATCCGGGTACGGCTACACCTTC	CAWSVSGYGYTF
TRBV11-2	TRBD2	15	TRBJ2-3	once	TGTGCCAGCAGCAAATACGGGGGGAGCACAGATACGCAGTATTTT	CASSKYGGSTDTQYF